Listed below are T cell receptor beta chains from one sample, sequenced in a study of blood T cell repertoires in COVID-19. Assay: immunoSEQ multiplex PCR; the TCRdb copy retains only in-frame clones and omits some. The table has approximately 100,000 clones, approximately 82% seen once. Sequencing was done on a sample of peripheral blood. The receptors here all came from a woman aged 60-75 years with acute or convalescent COVID-19. CDR3s include the opening cysteine and the closing phenylalanine or tryptophan. D genes are given only for firm matches. Rows give clone size only sometimes, using once, few, many, or a class for an expanded clone.

d_gene: TRBD1; v_gene: TRBV6-5; abundance: NA; j_gene: TRBJ2-2; CDR3nt: TGTGCCACCTACGCGGGACAGGCCACCGGGGAGCTGTTTTTT; CDR3aa: CATYAGQATGELFF
d_gene: NA; v_gene: TRBV28; abundance: NA; j_gene: TRBJ2-7; CDR3nt: TGTGCCAGCAGTTTATTTCCTAGTTTCAACGAGCAGTACTTC; CDR3aa: CASSLFPSFNEQYF
d_gene: TRBD1; v_gene: TRBV5-1; abundance: NA; j_gene: TRBJ2-1; CDR3nt: TGCGCCAGCCATTCCCCCGGGACAGGGATCGGTGAGCAGTTCTTC; CDR3aa: CASHSPGTGIGEQFF
d_gene: TRBD1; v_gene: TRBV19; abundance: NA; j_gene: TRBJ2-7; CDR3nt: TGTGCCAGTAGTAACAGGGGGCCCTACGAGCAGTACTTC; CDR3aa: CASSNRGPYEQYF
d_gene: NA; v_gene: TRBV5-1; abundance: NA; j_gene: TRBJ1-3; CDR3nt: TGCGCCAGCAGCTTGGTTGGGAGCTCTGGAAACACCATATATTTT; CDR3aa: CASSLVGSSGNTIYF
d_gene: TRBD1; v_gene: TRBV27; abundance: NA; j_gene: TRBJ1-2; CDR3nt: TGTGCCAGCAGTTTCCTTGGACAGGGTACGAGGTATGGCTACACCTTC; CDR3aa: CASSFLGQGTRYGYTF
d_gene: NA; v_gene: TRBV7-9; abundance: once; j_gene: TRBJ2-1; CDR3nt: TGTGCCAGCAGCTTAGTGATTCAAGCCGGTGAGCAGTTCTTC; CDR3aa: CASSLVIQAGEQFF
d_gene: NA; v_gene: TRBV11-2; abundance: NA; j_gene: TRBJ2-2; CDR3nt: TGTGCCAGCAGCTTAAGGCAGGCCGGGGAGCTGTTTTTT; CDR3aa: CASSLRQAGELFF
d_gene: NA; v_gene: TRBV28; abundance: NA; j_gene: TRBJ2-7; CDR3nt: TGTGCCAGCAGTCCCCGACAGGTTTACTCCTACGAGCAGTACTTC; CDR3aa: CASSPRQVYSYEQYF
d_gene: NA; v_gene: TRBV28; abundance: NA; j_gene: TRBJ2-5; CDR3nt: TGTGCCAGCAGTTTGGGCAGGGGAGGGCAAGAGACCCAGTACTTC; CDR3aa: CASSLGRGGQETQYF
d_gene: NA; v_gene: TRBV12-3/TRBV12-4; abundance: NA; j_gene: TRBJ1-1; CDR3nt: TGTGCCAGCAGTGCCCAACTTGGCACTGAAGCTTTCTTT; CDR3aa: CASSAQLGTEAFF
d_gene: TRBD2; v_gene: TRBV19; abundance: NA; j_gene: TRBJ2-1; CDR3nt: TGTGCCAGTAGCCCGGGACTAGCGGGAGGGAGCTCCTACAATGAGCAGTTCTTC; CDR3aa: CASSPGLAGGSSYNEQFF
d_gene: TRBD1; v_gene: TRBV28; abundance: NA; j_gene: TRBJ2-6; CDR3nt: TGTGCCAGCAGTCCAAGTCCCGGGACAGGGATAACTGGGGCCAACGTCCTGACTTTC; CDR3aa: CASSPSPGTGITGANVLTF
d_gene: NA; v_gene: TRBV4-1; abundance: NA; j_gene: TRBJ1-2; CDR3nt: TGCGCCAGCAGCCGCGGTGAGGACATCCACTACACCTTC; CDR3aa: CASSRGEDIHYTF
d_gene: NA; v_gene: TRBV7-9; abundance: few; j_gene: TRBJ2-7; CDR3nt: TGTGCCAGCAGCAGAGCCTACGAGCAGTACTTC; CDR3aa: CASSRAYEQYF
d_gene: NA; v_gene: TRBV30; abundance: NA; j_gene: TRBJ1-1; CDR3nt: TGTGCCTCAAAACTGATGAACACTGAAGCTTTCTTT; CDR3aa: CASKLMNTEAFF
d_gene: NA; v_gene: TRBV4-1; abundance: few; j_gene: TRBJ2-7; CDR3nt: TGCGCCAGCAGCCAAGACAGCCAGGAAGAATACGAGCAGTACTTC; CDR3aa: CASSQDSQEEYEQYF
d_gene: TRBD1; v_gene: TRBV6-5; abundance: once; j_gene: TRBJ2-7; CDR3nt: TGTGCCAGCAGTAAATCCGGGACAGGGTTCTACGAGCAGTACTTC; CDR3aa: CASSKSGTGFYEQYF
d_gene: TRBD2; v_gene: TRBV29-1; abundance: NA; j_gene: TRBJ2-7; CDR3nt: TGCAGCGTTGCCGCGGGAGGACTGTCTGAGCAGTACTTC; CDR3aa: CSVAAGGLSEQYF
d_gene: TRBD1; v_gene: TRBV6-5; abundance: NA; j_gene: TRBJ1-2; CDR3nt: TGTGCCAGCAGGCCAGCGGGGACAGGGGGTGGCTACACCTTC; CDR3aa: CASRPAGTGGGYTF
d_gene: TRBD1; v_gene: TRBV7-9; abundance: few; j_gene: TRBJ1-4; CDR3nt: TGTGCCAGCAGTCCCGGACAGGGGGGAGTGGTACTGTTTTTT; CDR3aa: CASSPGQGGVVLFF
d_gene: NA; v_gene: TRBV7-2; abundance: NA; j_gene: TRBJ1-4; CDR3nt: TGTGCCAGCACCCCAGGGGCAGGGAGAAATGAAAAACTGTTTTTT; CDR3aa: CASTPGAGRNEKLFF
d_gene: NA; v_gene: TRBV28; abundance: NA; j_gene: TRBJ1-2; CDR3nt: TGTGCCAGCACGTCCCTGGGGGGAGAGGGCTACACCTTC; CDR3aa: CASTSLGGEGYTF